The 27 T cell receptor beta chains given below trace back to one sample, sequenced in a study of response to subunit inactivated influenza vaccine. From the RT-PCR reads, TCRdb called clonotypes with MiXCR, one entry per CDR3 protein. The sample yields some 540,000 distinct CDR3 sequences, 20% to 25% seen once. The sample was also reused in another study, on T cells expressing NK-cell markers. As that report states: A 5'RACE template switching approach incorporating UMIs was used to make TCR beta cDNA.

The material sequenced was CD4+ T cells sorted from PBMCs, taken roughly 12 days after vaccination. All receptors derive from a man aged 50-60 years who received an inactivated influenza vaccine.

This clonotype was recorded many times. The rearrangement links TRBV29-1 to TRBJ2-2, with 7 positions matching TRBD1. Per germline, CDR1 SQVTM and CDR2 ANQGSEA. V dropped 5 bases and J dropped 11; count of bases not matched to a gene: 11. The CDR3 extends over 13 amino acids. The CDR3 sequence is CSVLPYRGGELFF. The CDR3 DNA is TGCAGCGTTTTGCCGTACAGGGGTGGTGAGCTGTTTTTT.

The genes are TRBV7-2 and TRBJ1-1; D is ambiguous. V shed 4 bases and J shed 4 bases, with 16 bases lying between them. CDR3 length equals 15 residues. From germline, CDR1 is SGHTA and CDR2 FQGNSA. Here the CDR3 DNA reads TGTGCCAGCAGCTCACACTCAACACTTCTCACTGAAGCTTTCTTT. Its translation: CASSSHSTLLTEAFF. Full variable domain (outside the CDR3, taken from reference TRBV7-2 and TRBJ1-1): GAGVSQSPSNKVTEKGKDVELRCDPISGHTALYWYRQSLGQGLEFLIYFQGNSAPDKSGLPSDRFSAERTGGSVSTLTIQRTQQEDSAVYLCASSSHSTLLTEAFFGQGTRLTVV.

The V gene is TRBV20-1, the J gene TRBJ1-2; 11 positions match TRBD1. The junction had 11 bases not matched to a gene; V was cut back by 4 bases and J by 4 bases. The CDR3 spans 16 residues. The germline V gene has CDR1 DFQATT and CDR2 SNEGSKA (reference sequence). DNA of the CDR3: TGCAGTGCTACCCCCGGACAGGGGGCCGCCTTCTATGGCTACACCTTC. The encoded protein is CSATPGQGAAFYGYTF.

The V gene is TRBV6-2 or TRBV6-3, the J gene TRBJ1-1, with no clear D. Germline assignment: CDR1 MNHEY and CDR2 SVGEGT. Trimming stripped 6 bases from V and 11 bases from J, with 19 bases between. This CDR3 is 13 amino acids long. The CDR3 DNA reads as TGTGCCAGCAGACTTACGGGAGAGAGAGAGGCTTTCTTT. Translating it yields CASRLTGEREAFF.

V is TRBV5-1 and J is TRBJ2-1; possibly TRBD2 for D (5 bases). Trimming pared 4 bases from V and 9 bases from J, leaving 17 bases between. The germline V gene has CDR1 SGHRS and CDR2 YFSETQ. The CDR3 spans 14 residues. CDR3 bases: TGCGCCAGCAGCATGAGGGATCCAGGTACTGAGCAGTTCTTC. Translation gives CASSMRDPGTEQFF.

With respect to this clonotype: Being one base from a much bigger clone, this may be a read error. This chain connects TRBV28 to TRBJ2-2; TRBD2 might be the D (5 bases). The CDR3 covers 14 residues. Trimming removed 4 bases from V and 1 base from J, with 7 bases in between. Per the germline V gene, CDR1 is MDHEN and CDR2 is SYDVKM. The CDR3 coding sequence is TGTGCCAGCAGTTCCGGGATGAACACCGGGGAGCTGTTTTTT. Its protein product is CASSSGMNTGELFF. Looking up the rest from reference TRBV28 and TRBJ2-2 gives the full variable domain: DVKVTQSSRYLVKRTGEKVFLECVQDMDHENMFWYRQDPGLGLRLIYFSYDVKMKEKGDIPEGYSVSREKKERFSLILESASTNQTSMYLCASSSGMNTGELFFGEGSRLTVL.

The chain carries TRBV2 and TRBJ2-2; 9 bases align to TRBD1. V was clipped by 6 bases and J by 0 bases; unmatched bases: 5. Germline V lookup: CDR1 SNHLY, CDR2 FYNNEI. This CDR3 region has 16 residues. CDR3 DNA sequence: TGTGCCAGCAGGGACAGGGGCATATCGAACACCGGGGAGCTGTTTTTT. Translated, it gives CASRDRGISNTGELFF.

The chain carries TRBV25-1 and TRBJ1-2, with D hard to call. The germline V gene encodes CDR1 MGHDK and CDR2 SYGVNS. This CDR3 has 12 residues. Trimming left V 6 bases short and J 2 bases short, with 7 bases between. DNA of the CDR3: TGTGCCAGCAGCCAGGCCAACTATGGCTACACCTTC. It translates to CASSQANYGYTF.

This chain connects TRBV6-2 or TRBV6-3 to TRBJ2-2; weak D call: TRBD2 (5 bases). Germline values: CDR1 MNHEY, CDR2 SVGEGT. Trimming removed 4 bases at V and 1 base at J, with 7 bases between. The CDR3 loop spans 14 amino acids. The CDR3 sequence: CASSSRGNTGELFF. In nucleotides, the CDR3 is TGTGCCAGCAGTTCTCGGGGGAACACCGGGGAGCTGTTTTTT.

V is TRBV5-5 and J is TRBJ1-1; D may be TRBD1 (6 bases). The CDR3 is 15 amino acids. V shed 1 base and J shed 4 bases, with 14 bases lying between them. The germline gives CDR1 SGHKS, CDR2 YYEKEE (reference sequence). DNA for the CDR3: TGTGCCAGCAGCTTGCTCGGGACACGGGGCACTGAAGCTTTCTTT. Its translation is CASSLLGTRGTEAFF.

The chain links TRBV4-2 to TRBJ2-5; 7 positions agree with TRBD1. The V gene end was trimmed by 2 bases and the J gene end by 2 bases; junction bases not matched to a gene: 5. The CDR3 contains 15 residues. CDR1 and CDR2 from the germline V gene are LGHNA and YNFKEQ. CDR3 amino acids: CASSQTTGRQETQYF. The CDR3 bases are TGTGCCAGCAGCCAAACGACAGGGCGGCAAGAGACCCAGTACTTC.

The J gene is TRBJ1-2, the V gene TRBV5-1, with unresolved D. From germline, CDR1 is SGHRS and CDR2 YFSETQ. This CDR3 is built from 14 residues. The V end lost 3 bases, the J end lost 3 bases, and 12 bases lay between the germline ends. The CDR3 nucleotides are TGCGCCAGCAGCTATGGACGAACGGACTATGGCTACACCTTC. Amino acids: CASSYGRTDYGYTF.

The DNA of the CDR3 is TGTGCCAGCAGAGGGACAGGGAATTCCGGGGAGCTGTTTTTT. It specifies CASRGTGNSGELFF. This chain links TRBV5-5 with TRBJ2-2, with 9 nucleotides matching TRBD1. The CDR3 runs to 14 residues. V lost 5 bases, J lost 6 bases, and 5 bases stayed unmatched. Germline CDR1 is SGHKS and CDR2 is YYEKEE (reference sequence).

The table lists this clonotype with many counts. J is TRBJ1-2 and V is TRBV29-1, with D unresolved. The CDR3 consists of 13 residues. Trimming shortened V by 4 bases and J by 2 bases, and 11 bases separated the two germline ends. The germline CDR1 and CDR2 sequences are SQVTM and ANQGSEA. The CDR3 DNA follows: TGCAGCGTTGCATTGGCAGGAAACTATGGCTACACCTTC. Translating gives CSVALAGNYGYTF.

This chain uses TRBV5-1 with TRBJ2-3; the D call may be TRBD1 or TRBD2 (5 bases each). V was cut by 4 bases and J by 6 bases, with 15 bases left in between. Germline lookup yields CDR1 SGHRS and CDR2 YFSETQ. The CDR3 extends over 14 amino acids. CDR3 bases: TGCGCCAGCAGCCAACGTCGAGGGGTCGATACGCAGTATTTT. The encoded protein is CASSQRRGVDTQYF. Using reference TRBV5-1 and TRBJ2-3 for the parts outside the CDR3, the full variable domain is KAGVTQTPRYLIKTRGQQVTLSCSPISGHRSVSWYQQTPGQGLQFLFEYFSETQRNKGNFPGRFSGRQFSNSRSEMNVSTLELGDSALYLCASSQRRGVDTQYFGPGTRLTVL.

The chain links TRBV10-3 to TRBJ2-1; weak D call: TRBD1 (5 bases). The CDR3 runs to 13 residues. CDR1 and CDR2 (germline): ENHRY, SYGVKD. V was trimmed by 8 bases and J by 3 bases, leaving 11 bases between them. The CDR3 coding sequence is TGTGCCATCCGTGGGGCGAGCTACAATGAGCAGTTCTTC. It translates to CAIRGASYNEQFF.

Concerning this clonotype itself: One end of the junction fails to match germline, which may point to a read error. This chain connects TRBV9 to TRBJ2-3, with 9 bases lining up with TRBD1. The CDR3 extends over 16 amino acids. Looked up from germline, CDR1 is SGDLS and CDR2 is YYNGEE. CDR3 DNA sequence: TGTGCCAGCGGCGTAGGAAGGACAGGGGCGACAGATACGCAGTATTTT. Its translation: CASGVGRTGATDTQYF.

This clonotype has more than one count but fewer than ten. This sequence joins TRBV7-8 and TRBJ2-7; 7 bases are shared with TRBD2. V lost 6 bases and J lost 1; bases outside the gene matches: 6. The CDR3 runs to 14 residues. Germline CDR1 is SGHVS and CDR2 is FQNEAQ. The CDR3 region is CASSPSGRSYEQYF. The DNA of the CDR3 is TGTGCCAGCAGTCCTAGCGGCCGTTCCTACGAGCAGTACTTC.

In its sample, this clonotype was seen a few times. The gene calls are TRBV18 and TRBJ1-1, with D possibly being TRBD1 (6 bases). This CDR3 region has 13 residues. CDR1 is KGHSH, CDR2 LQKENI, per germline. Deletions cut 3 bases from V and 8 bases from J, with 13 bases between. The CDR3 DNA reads TGTGCCAGCTCACCTAGGACAGAGTCAGAAGCTTTCTTT. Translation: CASSPRTESEAFF.

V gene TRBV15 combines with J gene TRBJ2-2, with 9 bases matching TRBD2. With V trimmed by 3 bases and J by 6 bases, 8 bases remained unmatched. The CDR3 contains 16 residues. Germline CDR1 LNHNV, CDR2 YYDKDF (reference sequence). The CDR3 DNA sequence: TGTGCCACCAGCAGCCCAGCGGGGGGCCTAGCCGGGGAGCTGTTTTTT. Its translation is CATSSPAGGLAGELFF.

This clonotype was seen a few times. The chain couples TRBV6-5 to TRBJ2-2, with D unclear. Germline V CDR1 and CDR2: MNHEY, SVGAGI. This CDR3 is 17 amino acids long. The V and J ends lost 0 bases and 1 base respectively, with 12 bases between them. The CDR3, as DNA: TGTGCCAGCAGTTACTCCTCCAGACGGCGGAACACCGGGGAGCTGTTTTTT. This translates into CASSYSSRRRNTGELFF.

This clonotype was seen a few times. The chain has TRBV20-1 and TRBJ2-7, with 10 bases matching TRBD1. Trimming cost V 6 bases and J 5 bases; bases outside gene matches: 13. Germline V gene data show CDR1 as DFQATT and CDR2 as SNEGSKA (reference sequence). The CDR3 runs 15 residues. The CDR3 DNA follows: TGCAGTGCACCAGGATTTGGGGGGACAGGGGACGAGCAGTACTTC. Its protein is CSAPGFGGTGDEQYF.

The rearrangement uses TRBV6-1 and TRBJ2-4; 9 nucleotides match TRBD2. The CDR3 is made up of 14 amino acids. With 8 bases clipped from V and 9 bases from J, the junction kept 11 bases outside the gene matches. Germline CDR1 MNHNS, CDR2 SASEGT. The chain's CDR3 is CASRRLAGEGIQYF. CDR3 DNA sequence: TGTGCCAGCCGGAGGTTAGCGGGAGAGGGCATTCAGTACTTC.

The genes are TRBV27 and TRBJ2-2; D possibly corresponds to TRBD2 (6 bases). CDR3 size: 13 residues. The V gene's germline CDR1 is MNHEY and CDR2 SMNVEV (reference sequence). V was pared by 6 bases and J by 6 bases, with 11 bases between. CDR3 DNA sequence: TGTGCCAGCAGCAGGGAGGTTCCCGGGGAGCTGTTTTTT. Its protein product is CASSREVPGELFF.

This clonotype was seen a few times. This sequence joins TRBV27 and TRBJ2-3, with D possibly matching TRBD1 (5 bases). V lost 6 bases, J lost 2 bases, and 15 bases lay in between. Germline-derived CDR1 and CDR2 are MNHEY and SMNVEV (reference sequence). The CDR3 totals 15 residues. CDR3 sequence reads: CASSLTTVNTDTQYF. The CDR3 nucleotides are TGTGCCAGCAGCTTAACGACAGTGAACACAGATACGCAGTATTTT.

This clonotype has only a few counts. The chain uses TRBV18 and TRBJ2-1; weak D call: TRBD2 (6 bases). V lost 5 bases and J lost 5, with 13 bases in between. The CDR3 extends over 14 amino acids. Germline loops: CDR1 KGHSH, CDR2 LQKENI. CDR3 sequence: CASSAGTGNNEQFF. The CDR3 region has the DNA TGTGCCAGCTCAGCCGGGACTGGTAACAATGAGCAGTTCTTC.

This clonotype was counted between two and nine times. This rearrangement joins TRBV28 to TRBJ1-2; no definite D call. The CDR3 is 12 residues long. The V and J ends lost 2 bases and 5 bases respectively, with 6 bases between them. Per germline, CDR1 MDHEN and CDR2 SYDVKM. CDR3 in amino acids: CASSLSPYGYTF. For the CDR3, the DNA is TGTGCCAGCAGTTTAAGCCCTTATGGCTACACCTTC.